Below, one T cell receptor (beta chain) is given with its context. The data derive from a study of blood T cell repertoires in COVID-19. Turning to the study itself: Acute and convalescent COVID-19 samples came from the United States, Italy and Spain.

The CDR3 spans 13 residues. With 3 bases clipped from V and 9 bases from J, the junction kept 4 bases outside the gene matches. In germline, CDR1 is SNHLY, CDR2 FYNNEI. In the authors' methods: Amplification of reference gene primers provided the estimated nucleated cell counts. Here immunoSEQ multiplex PCR was the method, and the copy in TCRdb shows in-frame clones only, minus some. The V and J calls and clone size are taken from that table; D and trimming were inferred from the DNA. Of under 400,000 clones detected, 70% to 90% appear once; the ten largest clones hold more than 9%. During active infection, Seattle patients enrolled and were then monitored through disease.

The sequenced sample was peripheral blood. The sequence came from a woman between 25 and 40 years old with COVID-19, enrolled during active disease. This rearrangement joins TRBV2 to TRBJ2-1; TRBD1 aligns across 8 bases. Here the CDR3 DNA reads TGTGCCAGCAGTGAGGACAGGGCAGGTGAGCAGTTCTTC. Its protein product is CASSEDRAGEQFF.